This T cell receptor beta chain was identified during a study of cytomegalovirus exposure and HLA in healthy donors. Profiled with immunoSEQ multiplex PCR; TCRdb holds only in-frame clones, not every one. The sample yields 100,000 to 150,000 clones, under 90% seen once. Trimming cost V 0 bases and J 3 bases; bases outside gene matches: 5. The CDR3 totals 15 residues. Per the germline V gene, CDR1 is MGHRA and CDR2 is YSYEKL. Sequenced material: PBMCs. The sequence was obtained from a woman aged 18-29 years in good health and CMV-seronegative. The V and J genes are TRBV4-1 and TRBJ2-7; 7 bases align to TRBD1. The DNA of the CDR3 is TGCGCCAGCAGCCAAGATCCGACAGGGCACTACGAGCAGTACTTC. As protein: CASSQDPTGHYEQYF.